One sample yielded the 10 T cell receptor beta chains listed below, sequenced in a study of T cell repertoires in cytomegalovirus infection. TCRdb processed the reads anew with MiXCR; each CDR3 protein has one entry. The data contain hundreds of thousands of distinct CDR3 sequences, 33% of them singletons. These receptors lack a known antigen. The specimen was cultured PBMCs, collected from culture after CMV antigen stimulation. The receptor source for this set is a human donor in good health (CMV status not recorded). Some clones in this sample may be carry-over from other donors' samples.

The chain carries TRBV5-5 and TRBJ2-1, with TRBD2 identical over 9 bases. With V trimmed by 4 bases and J by 4 bases, 12 bases remained unmatched. This CDR3 is built from 17 residues. Germline V lookup: CDR1 SGHKS, CDR2 YYEKEE (reference sequence). CDR3 nucleotides: TGTGCCAGCAGCCTCGGGGCCCTAGCGGGAAGGTACAATGAGCAGTTCTTC. It codes for CASSLGALAGRYNEQFF.

Many counts were recorded for this clonotype. The chain recombines TRBV11-1 with TRBJ2-1; perhaps TRBD2 as D (5 bases). Germline V gene lookup returns CDR1 SGHAT and CDR2 FQDESV (reference sequence). Trimming removed 7 bases at V and 12 bases at J, with 13 bases between. The CDR3 totals 11 residues. This CDR3 reads CASTADSTQFF. The DNA of the CDR3 is TGTGCCAGCACCGCGGACTCAACGCAGTTCTTC.

This clonotype was seen ten or more times. The rearrangement joins TRBV7-6 to TRBJ2-5; either TRBD1 or TRBD2 may supply D (7 bases each). The CDR3 has 14 amino acids. Trimming removed 5 bases at V and 3 bases at J, with 13 bases between. Per germline, CDR1 SGHVS and CDR2 FNYEAQ. CDR3 DNA: TGTGCCAGCAGCCCAGGGGGGAGGGAAGAGACCCAGTACTTC. This gives the protein CASSPGGREETQYF.

For this clonotype: The CDR3 does not end in the conserved phenylalanine or tryptophan, so this is likely a read error. CDR3 residues: CASSPPLHANTEAFI. The CDR3 DNA sequence: TGTGCCAGCAGTCCTCCCCTGCATGCGAACACTGAAGCTTTCATT. The chain employs TRBV6-2 or TRBV6-3 and TRBJ1-1, with D unclear. CDR3 size: 15 residues. The ends were cut back, 5 bases at V and 1 base at J, with 14 bases in the middle. CDR1 is MNHEY, CDR2 SVGEGT, per germline.

The V gene is TRBV7-9, the J gene TRBJ1-6, with TRBD1 identical over 10 bases. The CDR3 has 15 residues. Germline V gives CDR1 SEHNR, CDR2 FQNEAQ (reference sequence). Trimming at V came to 6 bases and at J to 6 bases, leaving 5 bases not matched to a gene. The CDR3 spells CASSFWTGGNSPLHF. The DNA of the CDR3 is TGTGCCAGCAGTTTTTGGACAGGGGGTAATTCACCCCTCCACTTT.

V gene TRBV20-1 combines with J gene TRBJ2-3, with D perhaps matching TRBD2 (7 bases). The CDR3 runs to 14 residues. Per the germline V gene, CDR1 is DFQATT and CDR2 is SNEGSKA (reference sequence). The V end was cut by 6 bases, the J end by 5 bases, with 18 bases between. Here the CDR3 DNA reads TGCAGTGCAACTGGGGGGAGGGGGGAAGATACGCAGTATTTT. Amino acids: CSATGGRGEDTQYF.

This clonotype has a handful of counts. The chain carries TRBV6-2 or TRBV6-3 and TRBJ2-3; the match to TRBD2 covers 7 bases. The germline gives CDR1 MNHEY, CDR2 SVGEGT. J was trimmed by 5 bases and V by 4 bases; bases with no gene match: 12. The CDR3 covers 16 residues. The CDR3 DNA sequence: TGTGCCAGCAGTTCTCTCGGGAGGCCGCCGGGAGATACGCAGTATTTT. Encoded protein: CASSSLGRPPGDTQYF.

This clonotype was seen at least ten times. The DNA of the CDR3 is TGTGCCAGCAGCTCTCGGGGGGGGCCGACTGAAGCTTTCTTT. Protein: CASSSRGGPTEAFF. The chain couples TRBV7-2 to TRBJ1-1; D is perhaps TRBD1 (6 bases). There are 14 residues in the CDR3. CDR1 SGHTA and CDR2 FQGNSA come from the germline V gene. Trimming pared 4 bases from V and 5 bases from J, leaving 14 bases between.

The chain carries TRBV12-3 or TRBV12-4 and TRBJ1-1, with a tentative D call TRBD1 (5 bases). The CDR3 is 12 residues long. V was pared by 5 bases and J by 5 bases, with 9 bases between. The CDR3 protein is CASSHRRTEAFF. In DNA form, the CDR3 reads TGTGCCAGCAGTCACAGGCGAACTGAAGCTTTCTTT.

This clonotype was picked up many times. The V and J genes are TRBV9 and TRBJ1-1; 8 bases fit TRBD1. The CDR3 runs 14 residues. Germline lookup yields CDR1 SGDLS and CDR2 YYNGEE. V was clipped by 6 bases and J by 6 bases; unmatched bases: 10. CDR3 nucleotides: TGTGCCAGCACCAGAGGAGGGACAGGTCCTGAAGCTTTCTTT. This encodes CASTRGGTGPEAFF.